This paragraph covers one T cell receptor beta chain sequence. The sample is drawn from a study of shared clonotypes between healthy human individuals. Data came from immunoSEQ multiplex PCR; TCRdb stores just in-frame clones and leaves some out. This sample carries fewer than 700,000 clones, roughly 72% of them seen once, and the ten largest clones take 12%. The ends were cut back, 3 bases at V and 8 bases at J, with 14 bases in the middle. The CDR3 covers 14 residues. Germline CDR1 MRHNA, CDR2 SNTAGT. The chain recombines TRBV6-4 with TRBJ2-1; a possible D gene is TRBD1 (6 bases). The sequencing sample was made of PBMCs. The receptor comes from a woman aged 35 to 49 in good health. Some clones in this sample may be carry-over from other donors' samples. This chain's CDR3 is CASSEKQGGHEQFF. DNA for the CDR3: TGTGCCAGCAGTGAGAAACAGGGCGGACATGAGCAGTTCTTC.